The present T cell receptor beta chain was sequenced within a study of shared clonotypes between healthy human individuals. The V end was cut by 7 bases, the J end by 0 bases, with 12 bases between. The CDR3 is 14 residues long. Germline CDR1 SGHNT, CDR2 YYREEE (reference sequence). Assay execution proceeded at the deep level. Using immunoSEQ multiplex PCR, the repertoire was profiled, and TCRdb retains in-frame clones only, with some absent. The sample lists a few million clones, around nine tenths seen once, with 0.11% to 0.15% in the top ten. The chain uses TRBV5-4 and TRBJ2-3; D possibly uses TRBD1 or TRBD2 (7 bases each). The TCR sequence derives from a man younger than 35 in good health. Sequenced material: naive CD4+ T cells sorted from blood. Subset meaning: CD45RA+ positively selected. The CDR3: CASSGGGSTDTQYF. Written as DNA, the CDR3 is TGTGCCAGCTCAGGGGGGGGGAGCACAGATACGCAGTATTTT.